This T cell receptor (beta chain) was sequenced during a study of blood T cell repertoires in COVID-19. About the research overall: Whether acute or convalescent, the COVID-19 samples came from the United States, Italy and Spain. PBMCs, B-cell-depleted T cells, or T cells provided the cDNA or gDNA that made up the material.

Sequencing used immunoSEQ multiplex PCR; TCRdb keeps in-frame clones, though not all of them. The data contain around 270,000 clones, roughly 80% of them seen just once; the ten biggest clones take up roughly 14%. V lost 0 bases and J 5 bases, leaving 7 bases between the germline ends. CDR3 size: 13 residues. The germline CDR1 and CDR2 sequences are LNHNV and YYDKDF (reference sequence). Material: peripheral blood. The receptor was isolated from a person aged 65 to 85 with COVID-19, enrolled during active disease. The V gene is TRBV15, the J gene TRBJ2-5; D gene unclear. CDR3 DNA: TGTGCCACCAGCAGAGATTCGGTGGAGACCCAGTACTTC. Protein: CATSRDSVETQYF.